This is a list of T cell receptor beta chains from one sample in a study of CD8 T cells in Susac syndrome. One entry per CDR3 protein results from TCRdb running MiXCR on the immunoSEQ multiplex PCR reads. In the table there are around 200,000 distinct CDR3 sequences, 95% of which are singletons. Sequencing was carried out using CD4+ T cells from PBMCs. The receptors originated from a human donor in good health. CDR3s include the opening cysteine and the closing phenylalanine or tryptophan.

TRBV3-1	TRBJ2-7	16	CASSQDMETGRYEQYF
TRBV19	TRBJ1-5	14	CATYQGGGNQPQHF
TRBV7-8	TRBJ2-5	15	CASSSSWGLAETQYF
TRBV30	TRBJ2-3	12	CAWGAGDNTQYF
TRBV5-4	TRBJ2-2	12	CASRVDTGELFF
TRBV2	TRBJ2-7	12	CASSAQAYEQYF
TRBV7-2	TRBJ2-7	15	CASSPYDRGSYEQYF
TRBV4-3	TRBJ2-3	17	CASSQDLLAGYTDTQYF
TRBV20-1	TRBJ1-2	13	CSAKTGQGYGYTF
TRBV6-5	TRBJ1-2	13	CASSYPGQGGYTF
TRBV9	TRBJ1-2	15	CASSPGTSLGVGYTF
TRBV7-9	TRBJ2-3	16	CASTQDSSGATDTQYF
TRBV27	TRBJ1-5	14	CVQGDPSSNQPQHF
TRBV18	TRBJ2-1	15	CASSPGQEIYNEQFF
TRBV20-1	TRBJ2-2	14	CSATRAPGTGELFF
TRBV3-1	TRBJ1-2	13	CASSQDKLGQGTF
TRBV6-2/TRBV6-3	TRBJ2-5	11	CASRRGRTQYF
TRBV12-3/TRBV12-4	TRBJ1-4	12	CASSPRRGELFF
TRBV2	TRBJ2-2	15	CASTRQGANTGELFF
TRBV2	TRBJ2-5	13	CASLWGVGETQYF
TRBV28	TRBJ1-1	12	CASSLVRREIFF
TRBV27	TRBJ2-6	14	CASRGGPGANVLTF
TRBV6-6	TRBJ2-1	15	CASTQTGTAHNEQFF
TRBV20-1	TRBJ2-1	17	CSASSRSGEGTGNEQFF
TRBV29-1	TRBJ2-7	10	CSVFLYEQYF
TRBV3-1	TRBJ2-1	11	CASSQTNEQFF
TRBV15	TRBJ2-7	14	CATSKGQGAYEQYF
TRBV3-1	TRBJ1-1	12	CASSTQGTEAFF
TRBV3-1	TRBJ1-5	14	CASSQGQDNQPQHF
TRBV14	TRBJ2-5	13	CASSQDLRETQYF
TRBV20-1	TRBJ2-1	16	CSARDLRDRGRNEQFF
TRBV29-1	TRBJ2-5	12	CSGTGGQETQYF
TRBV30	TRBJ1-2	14	CAWSSVVANYGYTF